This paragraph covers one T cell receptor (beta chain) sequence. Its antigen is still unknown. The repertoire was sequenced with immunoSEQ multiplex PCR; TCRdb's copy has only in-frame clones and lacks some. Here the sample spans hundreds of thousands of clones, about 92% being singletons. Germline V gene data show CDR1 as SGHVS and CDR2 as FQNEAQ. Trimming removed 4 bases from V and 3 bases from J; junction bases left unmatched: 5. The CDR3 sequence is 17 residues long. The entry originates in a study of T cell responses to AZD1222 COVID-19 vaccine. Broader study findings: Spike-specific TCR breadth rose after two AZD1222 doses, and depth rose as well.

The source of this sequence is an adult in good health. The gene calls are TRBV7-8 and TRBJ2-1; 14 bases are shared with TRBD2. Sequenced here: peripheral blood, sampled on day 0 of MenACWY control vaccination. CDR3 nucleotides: TGTGCCAGCAGCTCAGGGACTAGCGGGGGCCACTACAATGAGCAGTTCTTC. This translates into CASSSGTSGGHYNEQFF. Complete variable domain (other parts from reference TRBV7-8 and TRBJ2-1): GAGVSQSPRYKVAKRGQDVALRCDPISGHVSLFWYQQALGQGPEFLTYFQNEAQLDKSGLPSDRFFAERPEGSVSTLKIQRTQQEDSAVYLCASSSGTSGGHYNEQFFGPGTRLTVL.